This T cell receptor beta chain was sequenced for a study of T cell repertoires in cytomegalovirus infection. Study in general: Through public TCR beta signatures, both CMV infection and matching HLA type were indicated. Study-level results: CMV-specific TCR beta clonotypes restricted by HLA-C were the ones dominating the ex vivo response.

Germline-derived CDR1 and CDR2 are LNHDA and SQIVND (reference sequence). This CDR3 has 14 amino acids. The V and J ends lost 3 bases and 3 bases respectively, with 11 bases between them. Each CDR3 protein gets one entry after TCRdb re-called the reads with MiXCR. This sample has around 530,000 distinct CDR3 sequences; 26% occur once, and the top ten carry 13%. To note about this clonotype: The target antigen is unknown.

Sequencing was carried out using PBMCs. The V gene is TRBV19, the J gene TRBJ1-1; D unclear. The sequence was collected from a human donor in good health (CMV status not recorded). Some clones in this sample may be carry-over from other donors' samples. CDR3 nucleotide sequence: TGTGCCAGTAGTATTCTGGGAGACTACACTGAAGCTTTCTTT. The encoded protein is CASSILGDYTEAFF.